The 13 T cell receptor beta chains below all came from one sample that was sequenced in a study of blood T cell repertoires in COVID-19. TCRdb's table, derived via immunoSEQ multiplex PCR, lists solely in-frame clones and lacks some. Of 100,000 to 150,000 clones listed, approximately 83% are singletons. Sequenced material: peripheral blood. These receptors originate from a woman in her seventies with acute or convalescent COVID-19.

CDR3 bases: TGTGCCAGCAGTGAGTGGGCGTCGAGGGGGCATGTCACTGAAGCTTTCTTT. This codes for CASSEWASRGHVTEAFF. The chain recombines TRBV25-1 with TRBJ1-1; 7 nucleotides align to TRBD1. Germline V CDR1 and CDR2: MGHDK, SYGVNS. With V trimmed by 3 bases and J by 4 bases, 14 bases remained unmatched. This CDR3 has 17 residues.

The chain combines TRBV18 with TRBJ1-5; D is unresolved. The CDR3 extends over 15 amino acids. Trimming shortened V by 3 bases and J by 2 bases, and 11 bases separated the two germline ends. CDR1 and CDR2 from the germline V gene are KGHSH and LQKENI. The CDR3: CASSPRQEGNQPQHF. CDR3 bases: TGTGCCAGCTCACCCAGGCAGGAGGGCAATCAGCCCCAGCATTTT.

The chain uses TRBV7-6 and TRBJ2-5; 8 bases agree with TRBD2. The CDR3 contains 14 residues. From germline, CDR1 is SGHVS and CDR2 FNYEAQ. V lost 4 bases, J lost 5 bases, and 6 bases stayed unmatched. CDR3 residues: CASSSLSGGETQYF. DNA for the CDR3: TGTGCCAGCAGCTCCTTGTCGGGAGGGGAGACCCAGTACTTC.

The J gene is TRBJ1-2, the V gene TRBV5-4, with TRBD1 as a possible D gene (5 bases). This CDR3 spans 11 amino acids. The V and J ends lost 5 bases and 5 bases respectively, with 7 bases between them. CDR1 is SGHNT, CDR2 YYREEE, per germline (reference sequence). As DNA, the CDR3 is TGTGCCAGCAGAAAGGGGTATGGCTACACCTTC. This translates into CASRKGYGYTF.

This chain connects TRBV5-1 to TRBJ2-1, with D tentatively TRBD1 (5 bases). Trimming left V 6 bases short and J 0 bases short, with 13 bases between. This CDR3 has 15 amino acids. Germline loops: CDR1 SGHRS, CDR2 YFSETQ. The CDR3 loop reads CASNTGTSSYNEQFF. The CDR3 DNA reads as TGCGCCAGCAATACAGGTACGAGCTCCTACAATGAGCAGTTCTTC.

The chain recombines TRBV7-2 with TRBJ1-1; the D is unclear. V was shortened by 1 base and J by 1 base, with 10 bases between the two germline ends. Germline CDR1 and CDR2: SGHTA and FQGNSA. CDR3 length equals 15 residues. The CDR3 region is CASSLGGSRNTEAFF. CDR3 nucleotide sequence: TGTGCCAGCAGCTTAGGAGGATCGAGGAACACTGAAGCTTTCTTT.

The chain is built from TRBV18 and TRBJ1-1; TRBD1 matches 7 bases. This CDR3 region has 13 residues. Germline values: CDR1 KGHSH, CDR2 LQKENI. V was clipped by 1 base and J by 8 bases; unmatched bases: 4. The CDR3 is CASSPQGRGEAFF. CDR3 bases: TGTGCCAGCTCACCACAAGGCAGGGGGGAAGCTTTCTTT. Full variable domain (outside the CDR3, taken from reference TRBV18 and TRBJ1-1): NAGVMQNPRHLVRRRGQEARLRCSPMKGHSHVYWYRQLPEEGLKFMVYLQKENIIDESGMPKERFSAEFPKEGPSILRIQQVVRGDSAAYFCASSPQGRGEAFFGQGTRLTVV.

This chain uses TRBV2 with TRBJ1-1; D not certain. Trimming stripped 6 bases from V and 1 base from J, with 15 bases between. Germline V gives CDR1 SNHLY, CDR2 FYNNEI. The CDR3 sequence is 15 residues long. The CDR3, as DNA: TGTGCCAGCAGACCCCGTGAGTTGTCGAACACTGAAGCTTTCTTT. Translated: CASRPRELSNTEAFF. Filled out from reference TRBV2 and TRBJ1-1, the complete variable domain reads EPEVTQTPSHQVTQMGQEVILRCVPISNHLYFYWYRQILGQKVEFLVSFYNNEISEKSEIFDDQFSVERPDGSNFTLKIRSTKLEDSAMYFCASRPRELSNTEAFFGQGTRLTVV.

The chain joins TRBV5-1 to TRBJ1-6; D is perhaps TRBD1 (5 bases). The V and J ends lost 0 bases and 8 bases respectively, with 9 bases between them. Germline V gene lookup returns CDR1 SGHRS and CDR2 YFSETQ. This CDR3 comprises 14 residues. CDR3 sequence: CASSLEGRDSPLHF. The DNA for the CDR3 is TGCGCCAGCAGCTTGGAAGGCAGGGATTCACCCCTCCACTTT.

The chain carries TRBV6-5 and TRBJ1-1, with D maybe TRBD1 (5 bases). V was clipped by 6 bases and J by 0 bases, with 14 bases between them. Per germline, CDR1 MNHEY and CDR2 SVGAGI. The length of the CDR3 is 15 residues. CDR3 region: CASSSSGRMNTEAFF. CDR3 nucleotide sequence: TGTGCCAGCAGCAGTTCAGGGAGGATGAACACTGAAGCTTTCTTT.

V is TRBV7-9 and J is TRBJ1-1; weak D call: TRBD1 (6 bases). Germline CDR1 SEHNR, CDR2 FQNEAQ (reference sequence). Trimming stripped 4 bases from V and 7 bases from J, with 16 bases between. This CDR3 comprises 14 residues. The CDR3 loop is CASSSFGTPNEAFF. Written as DNA, the CDR3 is TGTGCCAGCAGCTCCTTCGGGACACCTAATGAAGCTTTCTTT.

This clone has at least ten counts. The chain carries TRBV21-1 and TRBJ1-4. TRBV21-1 is annotated as a pseudogene. CDR3 length: 16 amino acids. The DNA of the CDR3 is TGTGCCAGCAGCATGGTTCCAGCACTAAAGGAGGAAAAACTGTTTTTT. It codes for CASSMVPALKEEKLFF.

The rearrangement links TRBV5-6 to TRBJ1-4, with TRBD1 matching 10 bases. CDR3 size: 17 residues. The ends lost 4 bases at V and 8 bases at J; junction bases unmatched: 14. Germline loops: CDR1 SGHDT, CDR2 YYEEEE. The CDR3 region is CASSRRQGAEGKEKLFF. CDR3 bases: TGTGCCAGCAGCCGCCGACAGGGGGCCGAGGGAAAAGAAAAACTGTTTTTT.